This T cell receptor beta chain came from a study of identical twins. The sample holds a few counts of this clonotype. TCRdb processed the 5' RACE reads anew with MiXCR; each CDR3 protein has one entry. Seen here are roughly 490,000 distinct CDR3 sequences, roughly an eighth observed once, and the top ten hold about 1%. Germline V CDR1 and CDR2: GTSNPN, SVGIG (reference sequence). V lost 5 bases and J lost 4, with 11 bases in between. The CDR3 loop spans 12 amino acids. These data were likewise used in another study, on yellow fever vaccine responses in identical twins. As that report states: Twins reportedly showed a vaccine T cell response that seemed partly convergent and partly personalized.

Source material: CD4+ T cells sorted from blood. The rearrangement joins TRBV30 to TRBJ1-1; D is possibly TRBD1 (5 bases). This TCR was recovered from a woman under 30 in good health. CDR3 nucleotides: TGTGCCTGGTGCAGGGTGACCACTGAAGCTTTCTTT. Protein product: CAWCRVTTEAFF.